The present entry profiles one TCR beta chain with its context. Germline CDR1 ENHRY, CDR2 SYGVKD. Trimming stripped 10 bases from V and 5 bases from J, with 15 bases between. CDR3 length: 13 residues. The source of the sample is a study of blood T cell repertoires in COVID-19. Overall study context: From T cells, B-cell-depleted T cells, or PBMCs came the material, which was cDNA or gDNA.

Enrolled through a virtual design, the participants were between 18 and 89 years of age and came from roughly 22 US areas. In the original workflow: Reference gene primer amplification in the assay estimated nucleated cell counts. The data were produced by immunoSEQ multiplex PCR, yet TCRdb's version contains in-frame clones alone and is incomplete. That table supplies the V and J calls and clone size; D and trimming were determined from the DNA. The sample carries hundreds of thousands of clones, around nine tenths recorded once. The specimen sequenced was PBMCs or T cells enriched from blood (not recorded which). The receptor was derived from a woman under 30 with acute COVID-19. V gene TRBV10-3 combines with J gene TRBJ1-5; D is possibly TRBD1 (5 bases). CDR3 in amino acids: CATRQSADQPQHF. DNA for the CDR3: TGTGCCACCCGACAGTCGGCGGATCAGCCCCAGCATTTT.